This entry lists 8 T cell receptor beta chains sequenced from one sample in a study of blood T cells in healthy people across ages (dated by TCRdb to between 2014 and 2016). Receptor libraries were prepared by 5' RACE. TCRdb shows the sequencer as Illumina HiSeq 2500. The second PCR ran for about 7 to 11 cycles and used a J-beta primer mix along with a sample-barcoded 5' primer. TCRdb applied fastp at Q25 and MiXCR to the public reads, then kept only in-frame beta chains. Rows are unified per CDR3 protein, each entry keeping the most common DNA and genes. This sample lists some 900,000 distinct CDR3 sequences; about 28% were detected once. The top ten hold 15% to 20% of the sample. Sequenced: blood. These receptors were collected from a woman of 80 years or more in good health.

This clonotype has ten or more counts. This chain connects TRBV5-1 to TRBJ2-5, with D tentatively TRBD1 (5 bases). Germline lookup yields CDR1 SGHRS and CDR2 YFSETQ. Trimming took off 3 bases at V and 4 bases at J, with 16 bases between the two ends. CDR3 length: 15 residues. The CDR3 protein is CASSSGPNLGETQYF. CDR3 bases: TGCGCCAGCAGCTCAGGGCCAAACCTGGGAGAGACCCAGTACTTC.

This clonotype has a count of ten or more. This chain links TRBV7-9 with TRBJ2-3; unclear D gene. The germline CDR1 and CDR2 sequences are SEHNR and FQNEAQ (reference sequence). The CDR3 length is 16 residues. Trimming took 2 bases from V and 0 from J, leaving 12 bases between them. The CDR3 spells CASSLRSMTSTDTQYF. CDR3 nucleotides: TGTGCCAGCAGCTTAAGAAGCATGACCAGCACAGATACGCAGTATTTT.

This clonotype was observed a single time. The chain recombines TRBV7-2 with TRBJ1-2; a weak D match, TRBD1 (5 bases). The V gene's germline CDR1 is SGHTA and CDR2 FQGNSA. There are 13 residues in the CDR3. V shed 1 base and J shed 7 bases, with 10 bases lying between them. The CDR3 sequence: CASSLGVGRGYTF. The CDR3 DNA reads TGTGCCAGCAGCTTAGGCGTGGGGCGTGGCTACACCTTC.

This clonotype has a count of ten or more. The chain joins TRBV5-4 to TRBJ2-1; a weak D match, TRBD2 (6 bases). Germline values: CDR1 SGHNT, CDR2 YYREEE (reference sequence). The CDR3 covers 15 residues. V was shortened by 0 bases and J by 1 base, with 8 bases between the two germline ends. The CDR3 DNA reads TGTGCCAGCAGCTTGGGGACTACTTCCTACAATGAGCAGTTCTTC. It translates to CASSLGTTSYNEQFF.

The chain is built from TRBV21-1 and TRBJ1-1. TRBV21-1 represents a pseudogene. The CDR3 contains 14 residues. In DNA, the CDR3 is TGTGCCAGCAGCAAAGGTCGTGAGTACACTGAAGCTTTCTTT. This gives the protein CASSKGREYTEAFF.

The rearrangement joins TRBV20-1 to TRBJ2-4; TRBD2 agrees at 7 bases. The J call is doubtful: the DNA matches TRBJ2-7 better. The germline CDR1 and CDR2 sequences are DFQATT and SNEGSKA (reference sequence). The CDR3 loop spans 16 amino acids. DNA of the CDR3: TGCAGTGCTAGAAGGGAGGTTACGGCGGGGGTTCTCGAGCAGTACTTC. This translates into CSARREVTAGVLEQYF.

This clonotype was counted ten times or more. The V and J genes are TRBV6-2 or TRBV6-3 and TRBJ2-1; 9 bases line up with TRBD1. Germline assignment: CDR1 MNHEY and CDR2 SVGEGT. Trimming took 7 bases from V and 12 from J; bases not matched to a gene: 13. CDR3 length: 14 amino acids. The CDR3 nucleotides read TGTGCCAGCAACAACAGGGGGCGCATGTATCTGCAGTTCTTC. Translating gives CASNNRGRMYLQFF.

The CDR3 region is CASREHRADTQYF. The CDR3, as DNA: TGTGCCAGCAGGGAACACAGGGCAGATACGCAGTATTTT. The J gene is TRBJ2-3, the V gene TRBV6-1; D possibly corresponds to TRBD1 (6 bases). The CDR3 covers 13 residues. CDR1 is MNHNS and CDR2 is SASEGT in the germline V gene. The V end lost 6 bases, the J end lost 4 bases, and 11 bases lay between the germline ends.